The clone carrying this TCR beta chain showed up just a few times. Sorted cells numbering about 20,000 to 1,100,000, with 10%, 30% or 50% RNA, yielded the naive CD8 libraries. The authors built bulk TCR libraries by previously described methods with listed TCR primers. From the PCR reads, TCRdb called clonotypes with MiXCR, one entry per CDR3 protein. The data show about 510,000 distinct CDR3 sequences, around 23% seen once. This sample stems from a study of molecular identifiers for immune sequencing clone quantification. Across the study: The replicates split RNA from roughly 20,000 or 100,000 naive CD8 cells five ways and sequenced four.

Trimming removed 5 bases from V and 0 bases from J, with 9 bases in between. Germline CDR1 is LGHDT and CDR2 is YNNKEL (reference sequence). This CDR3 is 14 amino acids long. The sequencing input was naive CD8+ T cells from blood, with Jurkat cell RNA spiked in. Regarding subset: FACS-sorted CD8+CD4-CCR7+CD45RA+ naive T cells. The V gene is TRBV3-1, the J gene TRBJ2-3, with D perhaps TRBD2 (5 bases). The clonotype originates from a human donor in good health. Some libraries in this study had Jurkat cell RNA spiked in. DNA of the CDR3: TGTGCCAGCAGCTGGGAGATTAGCACAGATACGCAGTATTTT. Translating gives CASSWEISTDTQYF.